The 20 T cell receptor beta chains below all came from one sample that was sequenced in a study of blood T cells in healthy people across ages. Next came a second PCR, run for about 6 to 11 cycles, which used a sample-barcoded 5' primer along with a J-beta primer mix. TCRdb re-derived calls from the 5' RACE reads in MiXCR, one entry per CDR3 protein. This table holds 1.5 million to 2 million distinct CDR3 sequences, 34% found once. The sample taken for sequencing was blood. These TCRs come from a woman in her 30s in good health.

This clonotype was seen a handful of times. The J gene is TRBJ2-5, the V gene TRBV24-1; D unresolved. CDR1 KGHDR and CDR2 SFDVKD come from the germline V gene. The V end lost 2 bases, the J end lost 2 bases, and 11 bases lay between the germline ends. CDR3 length equals 15 residues. In nucleotides, the CDR3 is TGTGCCACCAGTGATTCTAGGGTCTTGCAAGAGACCCAGTACTTC. Encoded protein: CATSDSRVLQETQYF.

The sample holds a few counts of this clonotype. The chain recombines TRBV7-9 with TRBJ2-1, with D uncertain. This CDR3 spans 15 amino acids. Germline V gives CDR1 SEHNR, CDR2 FQNEAQ (reference sequence). The ends were cut back, 9 bases at V and 8 bases at J, with 23 bases in the middle. The CDR3 reads CASTRGIFLVDEQFF. CDR3 DNA: TGTGCCAGTACGCGCGGCATTTTCCTAGTCGATGAGCAGTTCTTC.

In its sample, this clonotype was seen a few times. The chain employs TRBV7-9 and TRBJ2-7, with 12 bases identical to TRBD1. Per the germline V gene, CDR1 is SEHNR and CDR2 is FQNEAQ (reference sequence). Losses at the gene ends were 5 bases for V and 1 base for J; bases not matched to a gene: 15. This CDR3 is 19 amino acids long. DNA of the CDR3: TGTGCCAGCAGCACTGGGACAGGGGGCTTTTATAGTACGTCCTACGAGCAGTACTTC. Amino acids: CASSTGTGGFYSTSYEQYF.

This clonotype appeared a few times. The rearrangement joins TRBV7-2 to TRBJ2-1, with D perhaps matching TRBD2 (5 bases). This CDR3 has 16 residues. Between the trimmed V and J ends, which lost 2 bases and 4 bases, there was a span of 15 bases. The V gene's germline CDR1 is SGHTA and CDR2 FQGNSA. The CDR3 reads CASSLSGINKYNEQFF. The CDR3 bases are TGTGCCAGCAGCTTATCCGGGATCAATAAGTACAATGAGCAGTTCTTC.

The V and J genes are TRBV7-9 and TRBJ2-7; 8 bases fit TRBD1. The germline V gene encodes CDR1 SEHNR and CDR2 FQNEAQ (reference sequence). V was clipped by 1 base and J by 6 bases; unmatched bases: 8. The CDR3 is 15 amino acids. The CDR3 DNA reads as TGTGCCAGCAGCTTAGTTGGGGACAGGTCCGCCGAGCAGTACTTC. Translation: CASSLVGDRSAEQYF.

The rearrangement links TRBV27 to TRBJ2-1; D gene uncertain. Trimming took 4 bases from V and 7 from J, leaving 11 bases between them. The germline gives CDR1 MNHEY, CDR2 SMNVEV (reference sequence). The CDR3 runs 13 residues. CDR3 DNA sequence: TGTGCCAGCAGTTATGGGATACAGAATGAGCAGTTCTTC. This codes for CASSYGIQNEQFF.

The V call is TRBV6-6, the J call TRBJ2-1; possible D gene TRBD2, 6 bases. Germline V gene sequence: CDR1 MNHNY, CDR2 SVGAGI (reference sequence). The CDR3 extends over 16 amino acids. V lost 5 bases to trimming and J lost 9 bases, with 23 bases between them. The CDR3 spells CASSPLEGVPILEQFF. Written as DNA, the CDR3 is TGTGCCAGCAGTCCCTTGGAGGGAGTCCCTATTCTTGAGCAGTTCTTC.

The chain couples TRBV20-1 to TRBJ1-1, with a possible D match to TRBD1 (6 bases). Germline V gives CDR1 DFQATT, CDR2 SNEGSKA (reference sequence). The CDR3 is made up of 14 amino acids. Trimming left V 0 bases short and J 6 bases short, with 14 bases between. The CDR3 loop is CSARDEGGRAEAFF. Written as DNA, the CDR3 is TGCAGTGCTAGAGATGAAGGGGGAAGGGCTGAAGCTTTCTTT.

The V and J genes are TRBV6-6 and TRBJ1-1; D call uncertain. The germline gives CDR1 MNHNY, CDR2 SVGAGI (reference sequence). This CDR3 is 15 amino acids long. The germline V and J ends were trimmed by 3 bases and 0 bases, with 11 bases remaining between them. CDR3 protein: CASSYRVGMNTEAFF. The CDR3 bases are TGTGCCAGCAGTTATAGGGTCGGGATGAACACTGAAGCTTTCTTT.

The DNA of the CDR3 is TGTGCCAGCAGCACGGGCGGAGATGCAGATACGCAGTATTTT. Translation: CASSTGGDADTQYF. The genes are TRBV5-4 and TRBJ2-3; D not resolved. V lost 4 bases, J lost 4 bases, and 13 bases lay in between. CDR1 SGHNT and CDR2 YYREEE come from the germline V gene (reference sequence). This CDR3 is built from 14 residues.

This clonotype was seen only once. The CDR3 sequence is CASSTDHGAGELFF. The CDR3, as DNA: TGTGCCAGCAGCACCGATCACGGGGCCGGGGAGCTGTTTTTT. The chain is built from TRBV7-3 and TRBJ2-2, with TRBD2 as a possible D gene (5 bases). V was trimmed by 5 bases and J by 6 bases, leaving 13 bases between them. The CDR3 consists of 14 residues. CDR1 is SGHTA and CDR2 is FQGTGA in the germline V gene.

For the CDR3, the DNA is TGTGCCAGCAGACCCGGACAATCTAGCACAGATACGCAGTATTTT. Its protein is CASRPGQSSTDTQYF. The V and J genes are TRBV12-3 or TRBV12-4 and TRBJ2-3, with D possibly being TRBD1 (5 bases). This CDR3 has 15 residues. V was cut by 6 bases and J by 0 bases, with 13 bases left in between.

CDR3 in DNA: TGCAGTGCTAGCGCAGGGGATCGATACGAGCAGTACTTC. It yields the protein CSASAGDRYEQYF. The chain is built from TRBV20-1 and TRBJ2-5; a possible D gene is TRBD1 (6 bases). The DNA end favors TRBJ2-7, so the J call may be wrong. Per germline, CDR1 DFQATT and CDR2 SNEGSKA (reference sequence). The CDR3 totals 13 residues.

This clonotype showed up just a few times. V and J are TRBV5-5 and TRBJ1-1; 8 bases line up with TRBD1. CDR1 SGHKS and CDR2 YYEKEE come from the germline V gene (reference sequence). V lost 4 bases and J lost 0; bases outside the gene matches: 5. The CDR3 totals 15 residues. CDR3 amino acids: CASSPRQGMNTEAFF. DNA for the CDR3: TGTGCCAGCAGCCCCCGACAGGGGATGAACACTGAAGCTTTCTTT.

This clonotype came up a few times. The gene calls are TRBV20-1 and TRBJ1-6, with 7 positions matching TRBD1. The CDR3 is 14 residues long. Germline-derived CDR1 and CDR2 are DFQATT and SNEGSKA (reference sequence). The J segment lost 9 bases and the V segment lost 3 bases, leaving 8 bases of the junction unmatched. CDR3 in DNA: TGCAGTGCTAGGCCAGGGGACAGCTTTTCACCCCTCCACTTT. Translating gives CSARPGDSFSPLHF.

This clonotype was counted once. At one end, the junction sequence differs from germline, possibly due to a read error. CDR3 bases: TGCGCCGGCAGCCAAGGTTCGACAGGGGAGTATGGCTACACCTTC. Its translation: CAGSQGSTGEYGYTF. The V call is TRBV4-1, the J call TRBJ1-2, with 8 bases matching TRBD1. CDR1 and CDR2 from the germline V gene are MGHRA and YSYEKL. This CDR3 comprises 15 residues.

The chain employs TRBV4-1 and TRBJ2-7; TRBD1 matches at 9 bases. The V segment lost 4 bases and the J segment 12 bases; nucleotides outside the gene matches: 13. Germline assignment: CDR1 MGHRA and CDR2 YSYEKL. This CDR3 comprises 14 residues. CDR3 coding DNA: TGCGCCAGCAGCCTCGGGACAGGGAGGGAGACCCGGTACTTC. It translates to CASSLGTGRETRYF.

This clonotype was observed a few times. The chain employs TRBV7-9 and TRBJ1-1; maybe TRBD1 (5 bases). The V end lost 7 bases, the J end lost 6 bases, and 12 bases lay between the germline ends. The germline CDR1 and CDR2 sequences are SEHNR and FQNEAQ (reference sequence). The CDR3 covers 12 residues. DNA for the CDR3: TGTGCCAGCACCATAGGCAGGGCTGAAGCTTTCTTT. This gives the protein CASTIGRAEAFF.

The rearrangement uses TRBV15 and TRBJ2-7; 9 nucleotides line up with TRBD1. The CDR3 is 15 amino acids. Germline assignment: CDR1 LNHNV and CDR2 YYDKDF (reference sequence). Trimming removed 4 bases from V and 3 bases from J; junction bases left unmatched: 7. The CDR3 loop reads CATSTYQDRGYEQYF. DNA of the CDR3: TGTGCCACCAGCACATACCAGGACAGGGGCTACGAGCAGTACTTC.

This clonotype was found many times. The chain is built from TRBV2 and TRBJ2-1; no clear D gene. The V and J ends lost 1 base and 15 bases respectively, with 13 bases between them. The CDR3 is 12 amino acids. Looked up from germline, CDR1 is SNHLY and CDR2 is FYNNEI. This chain's CDR3 is CASSEEGSLGFF. DNA for the CDR3: TGTGCCAGCAGTGAAGAGGGCAGCCTGGGGTTCTTC.